Below, 12 T cell receptor beta chains from the same sample are listed, as sequenced in a study of blood T cell repertoires in COVID-19. This table comes from immunoSEQ multiplex PCR, and its TCRdb copy is limited to in-frame clones, with some not included. The table has over 200,000 clones, approximately 88% seen once. Input material: PBMCs or T cells enriched from blood (not recorded which). Every receptor here comes from a woman in her 30s who had been exposed to COVID-19.

The V gene is TRBV7-2, the J gene TRBJ2-5, with 7 bases matching TRBD2. After removal of 5 bases from V and 5 bases from J, the junction contained 8 bases not matched to a gene. The CDR3 is 14 amino acids. Germline lookup yields CDR1 SGHTA and CDR2 FQGNSA. The chain's CDR3 is CASSHAGVRETQYF. CDR3 coding DNA: TGTGCCAGCAGCCACGCGGGAGTCCGGGAGACCCAGTACTTC.

The chain joins TRBV5-1 to TRBJ2-5; 9 bases are shared with TRBD1. V gave up 2 bases and J gave up 2 bases; unmatched junction bases: 10. The CDR3 covers 17 residues. The germline V gene has CDR1 SGHRS and CDR2 YFSETQ. The CDR3 is CASSFVGTGPGQETQYF. The CDR3 nucleotides read TGCGCCAGCAGCTTCGTCGGGACAGGGCCGGGGCAAGAGACCCAGTACTTC.

The V gene is TRBV27, the J gene TRBJ1-1; 8 bases agree with TRBD1. Germline CDR1 reads MNHEY; CDR2 reads SMNVEV (reference sequence). Germline trimming cut 5 bases from V and 2 bases from J; bases unmatched to any gene: 7. The CDR3 is 15 amino acids. As DNA, the CDR3 is TGTGCCAGCAGTCCTCGGACAGGGATAAACACTGAAGCTTTCTTT. Translation: CASSPRTGINTEAFF.

The chain has TRBV7-9 and TRBJ2-3; TRBD2 aligns across 12 bases. The junction had 9 bases not matched to a gene; V was cut back by 3 bases and J by 2 bases. The CDR3 extends over 18 amino acids. CDR1 is SEHNR, CDR2 FQNEAQ, per germline (reference sequence). Here the CDR3 reads CASSFGRLAGDPTDTQYF. The CDR3 region has the DNA TGTGCCAGCAGCTTCGGACGACTAGCGGGAGACCCCACAGATACGCAGTATTTT.

This chain joins TRBV4-2 and TRBJ2-3; 9 bases agree with TRBD2. Germline loops: CDR1 LGHNA, CDR2 YNFKEQ. The CDR3 loop spans 18 amino acids. The V segment lost 0 bases and the J segment 4 bases; nucleotides outside the gene matches: 11. The CDR3 loop reads CASSQEGGRATFADTQYF. CDR3 nucleotide sequence: TGTGCCAGCAGCCAAGAAGGCGGGAGGGCCACGTTCGCAGATACGCAGTATTTT.

This chain links TRBV6-4 with TRBJ1-5; a possible D gene is TRBD1 (6 bases). The ends were cut back, 0 bases at V and 9 bases at J, with 18 bases in the middle. The germline V gene encodes CDR1 MRHNA and CDR2 SNTAGT. The CDR3 spans 16 residues. This chain's CDR3 is CASSDSYREHVGPQHF. The CDR3 nucleotides read TGTGCCAGCAGTGACTCGTACAGGGAACACGTGGGGCCCCAGCATTTT.

This chain joins TRBV7-7 and TRBJ2-2, with TRBD2 matching 8 bases. Per germline, CDR1 SSHAT and CDR2 FNYEAQ (reference sequence). The CDR3 runs to 14 residues. With 3 bases clipped from V and 5 bases from J, the junction kept 2 bases outside the gene matches. CDR3 residues: CASSFSGGTGELFF. The CDR3 DNA is TGTGCCAGCAGCTTCTCGGGAGGGACCGGGGAGCTGTTTTTT.

The chain links TRBV5-1 to TRBJ2-1, with 12 bases lining up with TRBD2. The V segment lost 3 bases and the J segment 4 bases; nucleotides outside the gene matches: 5. Germline-derived CDR1 and CDR2 are SGHRS and YFSETQ. The CDR3 contains 16 residues. The DNA of the CDR3 is TGCGCCAGCAGCTCCGGGACTAGCGGGCGTTACAATGAGCAGTTCTTC. Its translation: CASSSGTSGRYNEQFF.

This chain joins TRBV5-4 and TRBJ1-1; D not certain. The CDR3 consists of 13 residues. Germline V gene sequence: CDR1 SGHNT, CDR2 YYREEE (reference sequence). V lost 0 bases to trimming and J lost 2 bases, with 5 bases between them. The CDR3 reads CASSLAVNTEAFF. CDR3 nucleotides: TGTGCCAGCAGCTTGGCCGTAAACACTGAAGCTTTCTTT.

The chain is built from TRBV5-1 and TRBJ2-7; 12 bases align to TRBD2. Looked up from germline, CDR1 is SGHRS and CDR2 is YFSETQ. The junction had 9 bases not matched to a gene; V was cut back by 4 bases and J by 1 base. This CDR3 has 17 amino acids. The CDR3 is CASSPRTSGVFSYEQYF. In nucleotides, the CDR3 is TGCGCCAGCAGCCCAAGGACTAGCGGGGTCTTTTCCTACGAGCAGTACTTC. The full variable domain, completed using reference TRBV5-1 and TRBJ2-7, is KAGVTQTPRYLIKTRGQQVTLSCSPISGHRSVSWYQQTPGQGLQFLFEYFSETQRNKGNFPGRFSGRQFSNSRSEMNVSTLELGDSALYLCASSPRTSGVFSYEQYFGPGTRLTVT.

With regard to this clone: Other DNA variants within this sample encode the same CDR3. The rearrangement joins TRBV19 to TRBJ2-7, with D possibly being TRBD2 (5 bases). The V gene's germline CDR1 is LNHDA and CDR2 SQIVND (reference sequence). The V end lost 1 base, the J end lost 1 base, and 8 bases lay between the germline ends. The CDR3 totals 14 residues. CDR3 sequence reads: CASSIGGLSYEQYF. The CDR3 nucleotides read TGTGCCAGTAGTATAGGCGGGCTATCCTACGAGCAGTACTTC. Together with reference TRBV19 and TRBJ2-7, the CDR3 gives the full variable domain: DGGITQSPKYLFRKEGQNVTLSCEQNLNHDAMYWYRQDPGQGLRLIYYSQIVNDFQKGDIAEGYSVSREKKESFPLTVTSAQKNPTAFYLCASSIGGLSYEQYFGPGTRLTVT.

The DNA of the CDR3 is TGTGCCAGCAGTTCCCGGACAGGGTTCATTGGGAACACCGGGGAGCTGTTTTTT. Protein product: CASSSRTGFIGNTGELFF. J is TRBJ2-2 and V is TRBV11-3; 8 bases fit TRBD1. Germline lookup yields CDR1 SGHNT and CDR2 YENEEA. There are 18 residues in the CDR3. The V and J ends lost 6 bases and 1 base, in that order; junction bases with no gene match: 13.